This T cell receptor beta chain was recorded in a study of blood T cells in healthy people across ages. Findings and limits, study-wide: A greater number of naive CD4+ cells and higher diversity distinguished long-lived donors from aged donors.

Primers used in a second PCR of about 6 to 11 cycles were a sample-barcoded 5' primer and a J-beta primer mix. TCRdb recomputed calls from the 5' RACE reads with MiXCR, one row per CDR3 protein. Of about 1.5 million distinct CDR3 sequences detected, about 45% appear once; the ten largest clones hold approximately 4%. Trimming shortened V by 6 bases and J by 5 bases, and 23 bases separated the two germline ends. The CDR3 has 17 amino acids. This clonotype was found once. Its specificity is unknown. The chain recombines TRBV12-3 or TRBV12-4 with TRBJ1-3, with D perhaps matching TRBD1 (5 bases). This clonotype was obtained from a woman younger than 30 in good health. Sequencing was done on a sample of blood. The CDR3, as DNA: TGTGCCAGCAGCTACCCAGCCTCAGGGCTTACGCGAAACACCATATATTTT. It yields the protein CASSYPASGLTRNTIYF.